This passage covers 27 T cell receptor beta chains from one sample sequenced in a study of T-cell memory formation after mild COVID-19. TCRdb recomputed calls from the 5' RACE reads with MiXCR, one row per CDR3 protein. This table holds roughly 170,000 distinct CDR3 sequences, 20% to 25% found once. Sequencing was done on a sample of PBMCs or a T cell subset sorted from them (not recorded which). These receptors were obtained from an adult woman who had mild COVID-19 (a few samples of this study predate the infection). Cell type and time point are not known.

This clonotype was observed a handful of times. The CDR3 is CASSYGSFYNEQFF. For the CDR3, the DNA is TGTGCCAGCAGTTACGGGAGTTTCTACAATGAGCAGTTCTTC. The chain employs TRBV6-5 and TRBJ2-1, with a possible D match to TRBD2 (5 bases). Germline values: CDR1 MNHEY, CDR2 SVGAGI. This CDR3 is 14 amino acids long. The ends were cut back, 2 bases at V and 3 bases at J, with 8 bases in the middle.

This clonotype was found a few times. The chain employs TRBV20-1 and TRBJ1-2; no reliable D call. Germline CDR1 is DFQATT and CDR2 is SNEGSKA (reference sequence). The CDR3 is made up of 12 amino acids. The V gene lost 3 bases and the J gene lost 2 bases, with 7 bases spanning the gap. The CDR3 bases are TGCAGTGCTAGCCCCGGGAACTATGGCTACACCTTC. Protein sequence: CSASPGNYGYTF.

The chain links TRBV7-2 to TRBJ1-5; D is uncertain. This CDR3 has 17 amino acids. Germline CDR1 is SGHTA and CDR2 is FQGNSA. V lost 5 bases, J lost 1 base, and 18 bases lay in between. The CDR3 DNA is TGTGCCAGCAGCGCCTATCGAACAGCTACGAGCAATCAGCCCCAGCATTTT. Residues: CASSAYRTATSNQPQHF.

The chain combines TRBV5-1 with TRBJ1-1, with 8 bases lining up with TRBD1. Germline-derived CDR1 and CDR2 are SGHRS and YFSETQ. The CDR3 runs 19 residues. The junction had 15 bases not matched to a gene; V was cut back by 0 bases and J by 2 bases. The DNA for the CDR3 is TGCGCCAGCAGCTTGGGCGGGACAGGCCTTGCCTCCCTTAACACTGAAGCTTTCTTT. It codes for CASSLGGTGLASLNTEAFF.

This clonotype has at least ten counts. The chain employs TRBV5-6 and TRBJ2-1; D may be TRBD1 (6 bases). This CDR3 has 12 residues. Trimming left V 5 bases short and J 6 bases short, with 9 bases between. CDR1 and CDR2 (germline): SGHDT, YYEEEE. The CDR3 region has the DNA TGTGCCAGCAGTTCAGGGGTCAATGAGCAGTTCTTC. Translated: CASSSGVNEQFF.

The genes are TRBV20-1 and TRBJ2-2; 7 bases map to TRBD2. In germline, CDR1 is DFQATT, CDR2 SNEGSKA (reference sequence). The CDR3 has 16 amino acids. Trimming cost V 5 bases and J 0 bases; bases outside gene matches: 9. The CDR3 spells CSACDTSDSNTGELFF. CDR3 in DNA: TGCAGTGCTTGTGATACTAGCGACTCGAACACCGGGGAGCTGTTTTTT.

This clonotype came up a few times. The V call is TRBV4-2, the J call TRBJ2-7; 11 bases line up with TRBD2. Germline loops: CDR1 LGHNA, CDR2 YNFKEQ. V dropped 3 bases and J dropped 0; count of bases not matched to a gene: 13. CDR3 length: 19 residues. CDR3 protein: CASSHAGTMGLAASYEQYF. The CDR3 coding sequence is TGTGCCAGCAGCCATGCCGGAACAATGGGACTAGCGGCCTCCTACGAGCAGTACTTC.

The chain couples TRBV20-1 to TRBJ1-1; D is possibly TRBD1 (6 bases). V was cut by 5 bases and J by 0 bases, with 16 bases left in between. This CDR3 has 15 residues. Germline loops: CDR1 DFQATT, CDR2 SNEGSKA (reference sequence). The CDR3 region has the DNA TGCAGTGCTCCCCGGGGGCAGCCCATGAACACTGAAGCTTTCTTT. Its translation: CSAPRGQPMNTEAFF.

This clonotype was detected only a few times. CDR3 sequence: CSVDSGLGYTEAFF. In nucleotides, the CDR3 is TGCAGCGTTGACTCAGGGTTGGGATACACTGAAGCTTTCTTT. The chain links TRBV29-1 to TRBJ1-1, with a weak D call TRBD1 (5 bases). Germline V lookup: CDR1 SQVTM, CDR2 ANQGSEA. The CDR3 totals 14 residues. With 3 bases removed from V and 3 bases from J, the gap between germline ends came to 14 bases.

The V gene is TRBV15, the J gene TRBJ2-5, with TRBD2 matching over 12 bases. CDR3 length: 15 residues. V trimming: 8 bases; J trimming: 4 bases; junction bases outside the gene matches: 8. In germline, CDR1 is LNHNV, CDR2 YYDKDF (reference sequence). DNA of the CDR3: TGTGCCACCGCCGGTACACTAGCGGGAGGAGAGACCCAGTACTTC. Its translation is CATAGTLAGGETQYF.

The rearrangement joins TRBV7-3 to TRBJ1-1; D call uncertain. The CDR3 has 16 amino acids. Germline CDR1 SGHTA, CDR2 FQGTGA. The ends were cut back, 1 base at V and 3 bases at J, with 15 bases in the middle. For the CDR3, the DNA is TGTGCCAGCAGCTTAAACAATCTCGGGGAATACACTGAAGCTTTCTTT. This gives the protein CASSLNNLGEYTEAFF.

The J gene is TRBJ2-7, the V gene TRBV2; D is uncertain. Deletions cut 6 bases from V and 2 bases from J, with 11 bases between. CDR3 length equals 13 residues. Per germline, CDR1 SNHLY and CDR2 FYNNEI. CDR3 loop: CASRDRRTYEQYF. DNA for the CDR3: TGTGCCAGCAGGGATCGACGGACCTACGAGCAGTACTTC.

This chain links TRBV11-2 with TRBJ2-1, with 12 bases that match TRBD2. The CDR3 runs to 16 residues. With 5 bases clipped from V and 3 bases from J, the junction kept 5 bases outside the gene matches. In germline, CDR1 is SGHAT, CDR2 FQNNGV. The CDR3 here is CASSLGLAGLYNEQFF. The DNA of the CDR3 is TGTGCCAGCAGCCTTGGACTAGCGGGACTCTACAATGAGCAGTTCTTC.

CDR3 nucleotide sequence: TGTGCCAGCAGCCCCTCCCCAGCCTTTAGCACAGATACGCAGTATTTT. It specifies CASSPSPAFSTDTQYF. The chain employs TRBV9 and TRBJ2-3, with unresolved D. V lost 4 bases and J 0 bases, leaving 15 bases between the germline ends. Germline CDR1 SGDLS, CDR2 YYNGEE. This CDR3 comprises 16 residues.

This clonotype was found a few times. CDR3 sequence: CASSQPSGGLNEQFF. The CDR3 DNA is TGTGCCAGCAGCCAACCTAGCGGGGGTCTCAATGAGCAGTTCTTC. The chain recombines TRBV3-1 with TRBJ2-1; 10 bases match TRBD2. The CDR3 loop spans 15 amino acids. V lost 2 bases, J lost 6 bases, and 4 bases stayed unmatched. The germline gives CDR1 LGHDT, CDR2 YNNKEL (reference sequence).

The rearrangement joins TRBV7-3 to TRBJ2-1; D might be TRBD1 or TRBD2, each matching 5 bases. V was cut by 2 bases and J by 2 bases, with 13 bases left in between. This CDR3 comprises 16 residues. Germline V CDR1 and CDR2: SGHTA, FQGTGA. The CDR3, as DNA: TGTGCCAGCAGCTTAGGGGTCAGGGACCCCTACAATGAGCAGTTCTTC. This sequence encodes CASSLGVRDPYNEQFF. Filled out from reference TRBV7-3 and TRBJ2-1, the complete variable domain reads GAGVSQTPSNKVTEKGKYVELRCDPISGHTALYWYRQSLGQGPEFLIYFQGTGAADDSGLPNDRFFAVRPEGSVSTLKIQRTERGDSAVYLCASSLGVRDPYNEQFFGPGTRLTVL.

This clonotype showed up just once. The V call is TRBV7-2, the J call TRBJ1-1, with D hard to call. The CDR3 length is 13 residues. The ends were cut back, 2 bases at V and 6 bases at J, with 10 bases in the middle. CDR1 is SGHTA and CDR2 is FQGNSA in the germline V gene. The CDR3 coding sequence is TGTGCCAGCAGCTTAATCCCACACGCTGAAGCTTTCTTT. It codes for CASSLIPHAEAFF.

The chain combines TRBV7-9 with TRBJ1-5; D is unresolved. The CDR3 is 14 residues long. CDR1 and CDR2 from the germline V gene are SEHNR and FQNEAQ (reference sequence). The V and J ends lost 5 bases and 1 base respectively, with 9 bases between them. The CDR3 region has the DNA TGTGCCAGCAGCACCATGGGGAGCAATCAGCCCCAGCATTTT. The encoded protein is CASSTMGSNQPQHF. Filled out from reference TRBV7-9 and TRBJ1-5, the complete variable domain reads DTGVSQNPRHKITKRGQNVTFRCDPISEHNRLYWYRQTLGQGPEFLTYFQNEAQLEKSRLLSDRFSAERPKGSFSTLEIQRTEQGDSAMYLCASSTMGSNQPQHFGDGTRLSIL.

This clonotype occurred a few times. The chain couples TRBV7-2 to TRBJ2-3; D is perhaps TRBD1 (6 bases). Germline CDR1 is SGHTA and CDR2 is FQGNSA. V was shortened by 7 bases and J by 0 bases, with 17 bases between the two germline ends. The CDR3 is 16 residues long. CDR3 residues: CASTRQGYLSTDTQYF. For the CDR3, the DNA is TGTGCCAGCACCCGGCAGGGGTACCTTAGCACAGATACGCAGTATTTT.

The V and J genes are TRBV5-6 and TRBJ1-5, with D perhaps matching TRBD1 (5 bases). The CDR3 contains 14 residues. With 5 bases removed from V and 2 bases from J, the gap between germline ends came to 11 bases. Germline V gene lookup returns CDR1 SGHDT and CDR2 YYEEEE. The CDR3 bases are TGTGCCAGCAGTCCCGGGGCTGGCAATCAGCCCCAGCATTTT. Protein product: CASSPGAGNQPQHF.

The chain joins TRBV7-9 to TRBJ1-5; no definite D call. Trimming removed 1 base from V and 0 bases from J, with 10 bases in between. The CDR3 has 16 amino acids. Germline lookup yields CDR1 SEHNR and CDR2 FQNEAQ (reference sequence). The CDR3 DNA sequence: TGTGCCAGCAGCTTAGTAAGCAGCTATAGCAATCAGCCCCAGCATTTT. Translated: CASSLVSSYSNQPQHF.

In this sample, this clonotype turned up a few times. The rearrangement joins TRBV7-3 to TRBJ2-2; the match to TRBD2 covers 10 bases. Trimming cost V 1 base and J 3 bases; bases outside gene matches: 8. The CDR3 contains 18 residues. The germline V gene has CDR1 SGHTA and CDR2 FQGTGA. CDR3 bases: TGTGCCAGCAGCTTAAAGGGGCTAGCGGGAGCGGACACCGGGGAGCTGTTTTTT. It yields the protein CASSLKGLAGADTGELFF.

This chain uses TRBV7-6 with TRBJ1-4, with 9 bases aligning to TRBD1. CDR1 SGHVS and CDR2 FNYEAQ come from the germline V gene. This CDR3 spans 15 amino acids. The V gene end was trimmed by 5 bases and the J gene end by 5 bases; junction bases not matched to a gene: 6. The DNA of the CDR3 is TGTGCCAGCAGCCCATACAGGGGGCGGAATGAAAAACTGTTTTTT. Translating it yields CASSPYRGRNEKLFF.

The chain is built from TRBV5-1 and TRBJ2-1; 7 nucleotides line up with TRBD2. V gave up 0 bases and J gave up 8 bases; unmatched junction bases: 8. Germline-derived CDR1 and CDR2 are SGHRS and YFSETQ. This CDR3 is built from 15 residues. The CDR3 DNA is TGCGCCAGCAGCTTGGAAGGCGGGGGAGTTGATGAGCAGTTCTTC. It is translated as CASSLEGGGVDEQFF.

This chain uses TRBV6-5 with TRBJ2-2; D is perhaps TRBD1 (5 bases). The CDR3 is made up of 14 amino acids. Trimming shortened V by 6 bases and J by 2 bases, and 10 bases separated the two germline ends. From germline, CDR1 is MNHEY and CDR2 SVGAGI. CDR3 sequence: CASRGADNTGELFF. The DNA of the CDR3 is TGTGCCAGCAGAGGGGCAGATAACACCGGGGAGCTGTTTTTT.

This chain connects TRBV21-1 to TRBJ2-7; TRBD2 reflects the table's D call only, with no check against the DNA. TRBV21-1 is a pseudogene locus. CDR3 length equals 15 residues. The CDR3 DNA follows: TGTGCCAGCAGCAATAAGGGGAGGGTAACCTACGAGCAGTACTTC. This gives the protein CASSNKGRVTYEQYF.

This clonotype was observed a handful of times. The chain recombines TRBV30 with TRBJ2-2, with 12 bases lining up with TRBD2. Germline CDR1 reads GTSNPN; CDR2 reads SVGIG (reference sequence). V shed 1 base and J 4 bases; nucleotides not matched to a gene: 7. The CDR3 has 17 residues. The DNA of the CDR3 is TGTGCCTGGAGTGCCGCGCTAGCGGGGGGGGCCACCGGGGAGCTGTTTTTT. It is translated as CAWSAALAGGATGELFF.